The rows below give T cell receptor beta chains drawn from one sample of a study of blood T cell repertoires in COVID-19. TCRdb's table, derived via immunoSEQ multiplex PCR, lists solely in-frame clones and lacks some. The data contain 150,000 or so clones, more than 75% of them singletons. The specimen was PBMCs or T cells enriched from blood (not recorded which). The receptors were sampled from a man aged 40-49 years who had recovered from COVID-19. CDR3s include the opening cysteine and the closing phenylalanine or tryptophan. Each record gives: CDR3 DNA, CDR3 protein, J gene, clone size, D gene, V gene. A D gene is named only where the DNA matches it firmly. Size is stated for part of the rows, as once, few or many counts, or as a class when the clone is expanded.

CDR3nt: TGCGCCAGCAGCCACGGACAGGGGGGGGGAGAGACCCAGTACTTC
CDR3aa: CASSHGQGGGETQYF
j_gene: TRBJ2-5
abundance: .
d_gene: TRBD1
v_gene: TRBV4-1

CDR3nt: TGTGCCAGCAGCGCCCAGGACAGGGGGAATGAGCAGTTCTTC
CDR3aa: CASSAQDRGNEQFF
j_gene: TRBJ2-1
abundance: .
d_gene: TRBD1
v_gene: TRBV9

CDR3nt: TGTGCCTGGAGTGTAGATGTGACAGGGGGCGTAGAGATCTTC
CDR3aa: CAWSVDVTGGVEIF
j_gene: TRBJ1-2
abundance: .
d_gene: TRBD1
v_gene: TRBV30

CDR3nt: TGTGCCAGCAGCCAGTCAGGACAGGGGTCTAGGCCGAGCAATCAGCCCCAGCATTTT
CDR3aa: CASSQSGQGSRPSNQPQHF
j_gene: TRBJ1-5
abundance: .
d_gene: TRBD1
v_gene: TRBV3-1/TRBV3-2

CDR3nt: TGTGCCAGCAGCCGGACACTCTGGGGTGAAAAACTGTTTTTT
CDR3aa: CASSRTLWGEKLFF
j_gene: TRBJ1-4
abundance: .
d_gene: .
v_gene: TRBV3-1/TRBV3-2

CDR3nt: TGTGCCACAGATCTCGGGGGGGTTGGGACTGAAGCTTTCTTT
CDR3aa: CATDLGGVGTEAFF
j_gene: TRBJ1-1
abundance: few
d_gene: .
v_gene: TRBV11-2

CDR3nt: TGTGCCAGCAAGGGAGGAAGCTCTGGAAACACCATATATTTT
CDR3aa: CASKGGSSGNTIYF
j_gene: TRBJ1-3
abundance: .
d_gene: .
v_gene: TRBV2

CDR3nt: TGTGCCAGCAGCGTTGCGTTTACGACTAATGAAAAACTGTTTTTT
CDR3aa: CASSVAFTTNEKLFF
j_gene: TRBJ1-4
abundance: few
d_gene: .
v_gene: TRBV9

CDR3nt: TGTGCCTGGAGTTTGGGGACTAGCGGATTCACAGATACGCAGTATTTT
CDR3aa: CAWSLGTSGFTDTQYF
j_gene: TRBJ2-3
abundance: .
d_gene: TRBD2
v_gene: TRBV30

CDR3nt: TGTGCCAGCAGTTTGAGGGCCTACAATGAGCAGTTCTTC
CDR3aa: CASSLRAYNEQFF
j_gene: TRBJ2-1
abundance: .
d_gene: .
v_gene: TRBV12-3/TRBV12-4

CDR3nt: TGTGCCTGGAGTCGGGACAGGGAATACGAGCAGTACTTC
CDR3aa: CAWSRDREYEQYF
j_gene: TRBJ2-7
abundance: .
d_gene: TRBD1
v_gene: TRBV30

CDR3nt: TGCGCCAGCAGCCAAAGGGGTGGCGAGACCCAGTACTTC
CDR3aa: CASSQRGGETQYF
j_gene: TRBJ2-5
abundance: .
d_gene: .
v_gene: TRBV4-1

CDR3nt: TGTGCCAGCAGCCGGAGCGGGGGCCTTTCAGAGACCCAGTACTTC
CDR3aa: CASSRSGGLSETQYF
j_gene: TRBJ2-5
abundance: .
d_gene: TRBD2
v_gene: TRBV7-3

CDR3nt: TGTGCCAGCAGCTTAACAGGGAACACTGAAGCTTTCTTT
CDR3aa: CASSLTGNTEAFF
j_gene: TRBJ1-1
abundance: .
d_gene: .
v_gene: TRBV11-2

CDR3nt: TGTGCCAGCAGTGGGACAGGGAATCAGCCCCAGCATTTT
CDR3aa: CASSGTGNQPQHF
j_gene: TRBJ1-5
abundance: .
d_gene: TRBD1
v_gene: TRBV2

CDR3nt: TGTGCCAGCAGCTTGACAGGGGGCGAGGGCTATGGCTACACCTTC
CDR3aa: CASSLTGGEGYGYTF
j_gene: TRBJ1-2
abundance: .
d_gene: TRBD1
v_gene: TRBV7-8

CDR3nt: TGTGCCAGCAGTAGGCCGGGTATCCCACCCCTCCACTTT
CDR3aa: CASSRPGIPPLHF
j_gene: TRBJ1-6
abundance: .
d_gene: .
v_gene: TRBV5-6

CDR3nt: TGTGCCACTACGACGCGGACAGGGAGGTCAGGGGCCAACGTCCTGACTTTC
CDR3aa: CATTTRTGRSGANVLTF
j_gene: TRBJ2-6
abundance: .
d_gene: TRBD1
v_gene: TRBV3-1/TRBV3-2

CDR3nt: TGTGCCAGCAGCGTAGCTGTAGATGGGGACAGCGCTATTTACAATGAGCAGTTCTTC
CDR3aa: CASSVAVDGDSAIYNEQFF
j_gene: TRBJ2-1
abundance: .
d_gene: TRBD1
v_gene: TRBV9

CDR3nt: TGTGCCAGCAGCCCGCCGGGGAGGTCTGAAGCTTTCTTT
CDR3aa: CASSPPGRSEAFF
j_gene: TRBJ1-1
abundance: .
d_gene: .
v_gene: TRBV5-8

CDR3nt: TGTGCCAGCAGCGTAGTGGACAGGGGATTCTCTGGGGCCAACGTCCTGACTTTC
CDR3aa: CASSVVDRGFSGANVLTF
j_gene: TRBJ2-6
abundance: .
d_gene: TRBD1
v_gene: TRBV9

CDR3nt: TGTGCCAGCAGTCTAGGGACAGGGAGTATTAACTATGGCTACACCTTC
CDR3aa: CASSLGTGSINYGYTF
j_gene: TRBJ1-2
abundance: once
d_gene: TRBD1
v_gene: TRBV11-2

CDR3nt: TGTGCCAGCAGTGCCGCGGGAGCGGGGGGCCTCGACGAGCAGTACTTC
CDR3aa: CASSAAGAGGLDEQYF
j_gene: TRBJ2-7
abundance: .
d_gene: TRBD2
v_gene: TRBV6-1

CDR3nt: TGCGCCAGCAGCCAAGATCGAGGACTCCCCAGCTATGGCTACACCTTC
CDR3aa: CASSQDRGLPSYGYTF
j_gene: TRBJ1-2
abundance: .
d_gene: .
v_gene: TRBV4-1

CDR3nt: TGTGCCTGGAGCGACTTAACAGGGGGCCCCTACGAGCAGTACTTC
CDR3aa: CAWSDLTGGPYEQYF
j_gene: TRBJ2-7
abundance: few
d_gene: TRBD1
v_gene: TRBV30

CDR3nt: TGTGCCAGCAGTGTGGGGGGGGCTACGGTCTGGGCAGATACGCAGTATTTT
CDR3aa: CASSVGGATVWADTQYF
j_gene: TRBJ2-3
abundance: .
d_gene: .
v_gene: TRBV27

CDR3nt: TGTGCCAGCAGCCCAGACAGGGGGTTCCAAGAGACCCAGTACTTC
CDR3aa: CASSPDRGFQETQYF
j_gene: TRBJ2-5
abundance: once
d_gene: TRBD1
v_gene: TRBV7-9

CDR3nt: TGCGCCAGCAGCCCCCTGACAGGGATGAACACTGAAGCTTTCTTT
CDR3aa: CASSPLTGMNTEAFF
j_gene: TRBJ1-1
abundance: once
d_gene: TRBD1
v_gene: TRBV5-1

CDR3nt: TGTGCCAGCACCTCCTATTGGGGACAGCTCTATGGCTACACCTTC
CDR3aa: CASTSYWGQLYGYTF
j_gene: TRBJ1-2
abundance: few
d_gene: TRBD1
v_gene: TRBV19

CDR3nt: TGCGCCAGCTCCCGGACAGGGAACACCGGGGAGCTGTTTTTT
CDR3aa: CASSRTGNTGELFF
j_gene: TRBJ2-2
abundance: .
d_gene: TRBD1
v_gene: TRBV4-1

CDR3nt: TGTGCTAGTGGTTTGGGATCGGCTGAAGCTTTCTTT
CDR3aa: CASGLGSAEAFF
j_gene: TRBJ1-1
abundance: .
d_gene: .
v_gene: TRBV12-5

CDR3nt: TGCGCCAGCAGCTTGGAGTCGAGGGGGATACTGTTTTTT
CDR3aa: CASSLESRGILFF
j_gene: TRBJ1-4
abundance: .
d_gene: .
v_gene: TRBV5-1

CDR3nt: TGTGCCAGCAGCGTAGGCCCTGGACTAGCGGCCTACAATGAGCAGTTCTTC
CDR3aa: CASSVGPGLAAYNEQFF
j_gene: TRBJ2-1
abundance: .
d_gene: TRBD2
v_gene: TRBV9

CDR3nt: TGCGCCAGCACCACCAAGGGGACAGGCACGACCGCGAACACCGGGGAGCTGTTTTTT
CDR3aa: CASTTKGTGTTANTGELFF
j_gene: TRBJ2-2
abundance: .
d_gene: TRBD1
v_gene: TRBV5-1

CDR3nt: TGTGCCAGCAGCTCGCGAGGGCCAGAGACCCAGTACTTC
CDR3aa: CASSSRGPETQYF
j_gene: TRBJ2-5
abundance: .
d_gene: .
v_gene: TRBV7-2

CDR3nt: TGTGCTAGTATGTATTCGGGGATAGAGACCCAGTACTTC
CDR3aa: CASMYSGIETQYF
j_gene: TRBJ2-5
abundance: .
d_gene: .
v_gene: TRBV12-5